This TCR beta chain stems from a study of blood T cell repertoires in COVID-19. The ends were cut back, 3 bases at V and 9 bases at J, with 15 bases in the middle. The CDR3 spans 14 residues. Germline CDR1 is MDHEN and CDR2 is SYDVKM. Original data processing: Estimation of nucleated cell counts was performed using reference gene primer amplification. Profiling relied on immunoSEQ multiplex PCR, and the TCRdb table lists in-frame clones only, not all of them. V and J calls and clone size come straight from that table; D and trimming were deduced from the DNA. This sample yields about 100,000 clones, of which around 90% are seen a single time; under 7% belongs to the top ten.

V and J are TRBV28 and TRBJ1-5, with unresolved D. The sample taken for sequencing was peripheral blood. This receptor was identified in a woman aged 60 to 75 with acute or convalescent COVID-19. This CDR3 is CASSFAAPNPPQHF. CDR3 nucleotide sequence: TGTGCCAGCAGTTTTGCGGCGCCCAACCCGCCCCAGCATTTT.